This is a list of T cell receptor beta chains from one sample in a study of cytomegalovirus exposure and HLA in healthy donors. Sequencing used immunoSEQ multiplex PCR; TCRdb keeps in-frame clones, though not all of them. The sample consists of 150,000 to 160,000 clones, about 85% of them appearing once. The sample was PBMCs. These TCRs come from a young woman in good health and CMV-seronegative. Each CDR3 is given with its conserved first and last residue. The D gene is left open where the match is weak. The size of a clone is reported for some rows only, either as once, few or many, or as a class for expanded clones.

TRBV9	TRBJ1-2	.	.	TGTGCCAGCAGCGAAACACGGGGTAACTATGGCTACACCTTC	CASSETRGNYGYTF
TRBV7-2	TRBJ2-7	.	TRBD1	TGTGCCAGCAGCTTAGGACAGGGACCCTCCTACGAGCAGTACTTC	CASSLGQGPSYEQYF
TRBV28	TRBJ2-1	.	TRBD2	TGTGCCAGCAGTTTACTAGCGGGGGGGGCTTATGAGCAGTTCTTC	CASSLLAGGAYEQFF
TRBV28	TRBJ1-1	.	.	TGTGCCAGCAGTCCTTCAGGGAGGGGAGCTTTCTTT	CASSPSGRGAFF
TRBV6-5	TRBJ2-7	few	.	TGTGCCAGCGGAAGACTAGAGGTCTACGAGCAGTACTTC	CASGRLEVYEQYF
TRBV5-1	TRBJ2-2	.	TRBD1	TGCGCCAGCAGCTTCCGGACAGGGGACACCGGGGAGCTGTTTTTT	CASSFRTGDTGELFF
TRBV7-9	TRBJ1-2	.	.	TGTGCCAGCAGCTTAGTCGAGCCAGGGTATGACGGCTACACCTTC	CASSLVEPGYDGYTF
TRBV30	TRBJ2-2	.	.	TGTGCCTGGAGTGTAAAGGGTCAGGGTAACACCGGGGAGCTGTTTTTT	CAWSVKGQGNTGELFF
TRBV28	TRBJ2-7	.	.	TGTGCCAGCAGTTTACGGGCCTACGAGCAGTACTTC	CASSLRAYEQYF
TRBV6-6	TRBJ1-5	few	.	TGTGCCAGCAGTTACACCGAGAATCAGCCCCAGCATTTT	CASSYTENQPQHF
TRBV7-9	TRBJ1-2	.	.	TGTGCCAGCAGCCTAATAGCTAACTATGGCTACACCTTC	CASSLIANYGYTF
TRBV28	TRBJ2-5	.	.	TGTGCCAGCAGTCTCCAGGGGGCGGGAGCCCAGTACTTC	CASSLQGAGAQYF
TRBV13	TRBJ2-7	few	.	TGTGCCAGCAGCTTAATTAGCTCCTACGAGCAGTACTTC	CASSLISSYEQYF
TRBV6-4	TRBJ2-1	.	.	TGTGCCAGCAGTGCCAGACGGGGGGCCCCCTACAATGAGCAGTTCTTC	CASSARRGAPYNEQFF
TRBV7-9	TRBJ2-7	.	.	TGTTCCAGCAGCCGTGCGAGGGACACGGGCTGGAACGAGCAGTACTTC	CSSSRARDTGWNEQYF
TRBV2	TRBJ2-1	.	.	TGTGCCAGCAGTGAAGACCGAGCGGGCGCCTACAATGAGCAGTTCTTC	CASSEDRAGAYNEQFF
TRBV29-1	TRBJ2-3	.	.	TGCAGCGTAGGGGGAGTGGCAGATACGCAGTATTTT	CSVGGVADTQYF
TRBV18	TRBJ1-2	.	.	TGTGCCAGCTCACGTGAGTCCCGGGACTATGGCTACACCTTC	CASSRESRDYGYTF
TRBV28	TRBJ1-6	.	.	TGTGCCAGCGCGGGGAGCAGGGCCGGAAATTCACCCCTCCACTTT	CASAGSRAGNSPLHF
TRBV5-1	TRBJ2-7	.	.	TGCGCCAGCAGCACCGACAGCGAAAGCTCCTACGAGCAGTACTTC	CASSTDSESSYEQYF
TRBV9	TRBJ2-3	.	TRBD2	TGTGCCAGCAGCGTAGCTTGGGCTAGCGGGGGTAAGGGAGATACGCAGTATTTT	CASSVAWASGGKGDTQYF
TRBV28	TRBJ2-1	once	.	TGTGCCAGCAGTCCCCTCGGAGATGAGCAGTTCTTC	CASSPLGDEQFF
TRBV7-2	TRBJ1-2	.	TRBD1	TGTGCCAGCAGCCGGGCCGGGACAGGCCCAGGGTGGGGCTACACCTTC	CASSRAGTGPGWGYTF
TRBV5-1	TRBJ2-1	.	.	TGCGCCAGCAGCGTTACGGGAGTCTCCTACAATGAGCAGTTCTTC	CASSVTGVSYNEQFF
TRBV7-2	TRBJ2-1	.	.	TGTGCCAGCAGCCTAGACCGTGTCGGGGGGCCCCCGAATGAGCAGTTCTTC	CASSLDRVGGPPNEQFF
TRBV6-6	TRBJ2-7	.	.	TGTGCCAGCAGTTCCGCCCCTCGCCGGGAGCAGTACTTC	CASSSAPRREQYF
TRBV29-1	TRBJ2-3	.	.	TGCAGCGTTGAAAGGCAGGGAAGCACAGATACGCAGTATTTT	CSVERQGSTDTQYF
TRBV6-5	TRBJ2-1	.	TRBD1	TGTGCCAGCAGTCGGACAGGGGACAGCAATGAGCAGTTCTTC	CASSRTGDSNEQFF
TRBV27	TRBJ2-7	.	.	TGTGCCAGCAGCAGACTCCCCTACGAGCAGTACTTC	CASSRLPYEQYF
TRBV7-2	TRBJ2-1	.	TRBD2	TGTGCCAGCAGCCTCCTGGGGCTAGCGGGAGAATCTGAGCAGTTCTTC	CASSLLGLAGESEQFF
TRBV7-8	TRBJ2-1	once	TRBD2	TGTGCCAGCAGCTTAGTAGCGGGAGGAAACAATGAGCAGTTCTTC	CASSLVAGGNNEQFF
TRBV11-2	TRBJ2-7	once	TRBD2	TGTGCCAGCAGCTTAGAGACGGGACTAGGGTACGAGCAGTACTTC	CASSLETGLGYEQYF
TRBV5-1	TRBJ1-2	.	TRBD1	TGCGCCAGCAGCTTGGTCGCGGGACAGGGGCTGGGAGGCTACACCTTC	CASSLVAGQGLGGYTF
TRBV6-6	TRBJ1-3	many	.	TGTGCCAGCAGTTCAGGGAATGGAAACACCATATATTTT	CASSSGNGNTIYF
TRBV4-1	TRBJ2-7	.	.	TGCGCCAGCAGCCCCCGCAGTTTCCGGGGGAGCTCCTACGAGCAGTACTTC	CASSPRSFRGSSYEQYF
TRBV5-1	TRBJ1-3	.	TRBD1	TGCGCCAGTCCCCATGGGACAGGGACTGGAAACACCATATATTTT	CASPHGTGTGNTIYF
TRBV4-3	TRBJ2-5	.	TRBD1	TGCGCCAGCAGCCAACACTTAGGGACAGGGCAAGAGACCCAGTACTTC	CASSQHLGTGQETQYF
TRBV28	TRBJ2-2	.	.	TGTGCCAGCGCGGAGACAGGAAAGTACCCCGGGGAGCTGTTTTTT	CASAETGKYPGELFF
TRBV10-3	TRBJ1-2	.	.	TGTGCCATCAGCAAGACAGGATCTAACTATGGCTACACCTTC	CAISKTGSNYGYTF
TRBV6-1	TRBJ2-7	.	TRBD2	TGTGCCAGCAGTGACCCCAGGAATAGCGGGGCTTTCTCCTACGAGCAGTACTTC	CASSDPRNSGAFSYEQYF
TRBV7-2	TRBJ2-5	.	.	TGTGCCAGCAGCGGGACTCCGTACCAAGAGACCCAGTACTTC	CASSGTPYQETQYF
TRBV5-4	TRBJ2-7	.	TRBD1	TGTGCCAGCAGTACTGGGACAGGGGTCCTACCAGGCGAGCAGTACTTC	CASSTGTGVLPGEQYF
TRBV11-3	TRBJ2-7	few	.	TGTGCCAGCAGCCCCCAGGGTCAGGGCCACGAGCAGTACTTC	CASSPQGQGHEQYF
TRBV7-2	TRBJ1-5	once	TRBD1	TGTGCCAGCAGCCCCGACAGGGAAGCTCAGCCCCAGCATTTT	CASSPDREAQPQHF
TRBV4-1	TRBJ1-2	.	.	TGCGCCAGCAGCCCCCAGACATCACAGAATTACTATGGCTACACCTTC	CASSPQTSQNYYGYTF
TRBV28	TRBJ2-1	.	.	TGTGCCAGCAGTCCGGGACTCTCCTACAATGAGCAGTTCTTC	CASSPGLSYNEQFF
TRBV28	TRBJ1-3	.	.	TGTGCCAGCAGTTATAGGGGAAGGAGAAACACCATATATTTT	CASSYRGRRNTIYF
TRBV11-2	TRBJ2-3	once	TRBD2	TGTGCCAGCAGCCTCTCGGGACTAGCGGGGGGCACAGATACGCAGTATTTT	CASSLSGLAGGTDTQYF
TRBV7-2	TRBJ2-5	few	.	TGTGCCAGCAGCCTAGGGAGCCGTTCGGAGCAGTACTTC	CASSLGSRSEQYF
TRBV2	TRBJ2-2	.	TRBD1	TGTGCCAGCAGTTATACAGGGGGTCCGAACACCGGGGAGCTGTTTTTT	CASSYTGGPNTGELFF
TRBV27	TRBJ1-5	.	.	TGTGCCAGCAGTTTTTCCTTCACAGGGTTAACCTTCAATCAGCCCCAGCATTTT	CASSFSFTGLTFNQPQHF
TRBV5-3	TRBJ1-2	.	TRBD1	TGTGCCAGAAGCCCGGGGTCGGGGACAGGGGTCTCCCATGGCTACACCTTC	CARSPGSGTGVSHGYTF
TRBV18	TRBJ1-4	.	TRBD1	TGTGCCAGCCTAGGGGGCATCGGTGAAAAACTGTTTTTT	CASLGGIGEKLFF
TRBV9	TRBJ2-3	.	TRBD2	TGTGCCAGCAGCGTCCATAGCGGGGGGCCCACAGATACGCAGTATTTT	CASSVHSGGPTDTQYF
TRBV9	TRBJ2-4	once	.	TGTGCCAGCAGCCTCGGGGGAACGATAAACATTCAGTACTTC	CASSLGGTINIQYF